The rows below give T cell receptor beta chains drawn from one sample of a study of cytomegalovirus exposure and HLA in healthy donors. The data were produced by immunoSEQ multiplex PCR, yet TCRdb's version contains in-frame clones alone and is incomplete. Of roughly 120,000 clones in the sample, around 76% were seen once. Material: PBMCs. The receptors were sampled from a woman aged 60-75 years in good health and CMV-seropositive. Both conserved end residues are part of each CDR3. Each record gives: V gene, D gene, clone size, J gene, CDR3 DNA, CDR3 protein. D genes are given only for firm matches. Clone size is shown for a subset of rows, as once, few, many or a class of expanded clone.

TRBV18	-	-	TRBJ1-1	TGTGCCAGCTCACCAACAGGGAACACTGAAGCTTTCTTT	CASSPTGNTEAFF
TRBV6-5	TRBD2	-	TRBJ2-2	TGTGCCACCAGTCGACTAGCGGTTAACACCGGGGAGCTGTTTTTT	CATSRLAVNTGELFF
TRBV28	TRBD2	-	TRBJ2-5	TGTGCCAGCAACCCCGGGACTAGCATGAAGACCCAGTACTTC	CASNPGTSMKTQYF
TRBV7-2	TRBD2	-	TRBJ2-2	TGTGCCAGCAGCTTAGTTCTGCGGGGGGGAGATGGGGAGCTGTTTTTT	CASSLVLRGGDGELFF
TRBV5-4	TRBD1	-	TRBJ2-4	TGTGCCAGCAGCTATAGAACAGGGGAGCAAAACATTCAGTACTTC	CASSYRTGEQNIQYF
TRBV5-1	TRBD1	-	TRBJ1-1	TGCGCCAGCAGCCAACGGACAGGCGCCCTGAACACTGAAGCTTTCTTT	CASSQRTGALNTEAFF
TRBV14	-	-	TRBJ1-1	TGTGCCAGCAGCCAGACACTCAACACTGAAGCTTTCTTT	CASSQTLNTEAFF
TRBV5-1	TRBD2	-	TRBJ2-7	TGCGCCAGCAGCTTGCTATACACTAGCGGGACATCCTACGAGCAGTACTTC	CASSLLYTSGTSYEQYF
TRBV4-3	TRBD2	-	TRBJ2-1	TGCGCCAGCAGCCTCCAGCGGGGAGTTTCGAATGAGCAGTTCTTC	CASSLQRGVSNEQFF
TRBV7-9	TRBD1	-	TRBJ1-5	TGTGCCAGCAGCCCCCAGGGGGCCGGAAATCAGCCCCAGCATTTT	CASSPQGAGNQPQHF
TRBV5-1	-	few	TRBJ2-3	TGCGCCAGCAGCTTTCCGGGGGAAGATACGCAGTATTTT	CASSFPGEDTQYF
TRBV12-5	-	-	TRBJ2-2	TGTGCTAGTGGTTTGGTACAGGCGAACACCGGGGAGCTGTTTTTT	CASGLVQANTGELFF
TRBV29-1	TRBD2	-	TRBJ2-3	TGCAGCGTTGAACGGGGGGGAGATACGCAGTATTTT	CSVERGGDTQYF
TRBV19	-	-	TRBJ2-7	TGTGCCAGTAGCCTCCGAACTGGGCAGGGAACCTACGAGCAGTACTTC	CASSLRTGQGTYEQYF
TRBV5-5	TRBD2	-	TRBJ2-3	TGTGCCAGCAGCTGGGCCAGCGGGAGGGCCACAGATACGCAGTATTTT	CASSWASGRATDTQYF
TRBV7-8	TRBD1	few	TRBJ2-7	TGTGCCAGCAGCTTAGCCGATGGATGGACAGGCTACGAGCAGTACTTC	CASSLADGWTGYEQYF
TRBV19	-	-	TRBJ2-7	TGTGCCAGTAGTATAGTTGAAGGGGTCTCCTACGAGCAGTACTTC	CASSIVEGVSYEQYF
TRBV28	-	-	TRBJ1-2	TGTGCCAGCAGTTTCTCGACAGCTAACTATGGCTACACCTTC	CASSFSTANYGYTF
TRBV19	-	many	TRBJ1-1	TGTGCCAGTAGTACCTACTCAGGAAACACTGAAGCTTTCTTT	CASSTYSGNTEAFF
TRBV30	TRBD1	once	TRBJ1-2	TGTGCCTGGAGTGTACGGACAGGGGGCACCTTC	CAWSVRTGGTF
TRBV14	-	-	TRBJ1-1	TGTGCCAGCAGCTTGCAGCAGGGTCCGAACACTGAAGCTTTCTTT	CASSLQQGPNTEAFF
TRBV5-1	TRBD2	-	TRBJ2-3	TGCGCCAGCAGCCCGGGGACTAGCCATAACACAGATACGCAGTATTTT	CASSPGTSHNTDTQYF
TRBV5-5	-	-	TRBJ1-4	TGTGCCAGCAGCTCGCAATGGGGGGGAGGAATTGAAAAACTGTTTTTT	CASSSQWGGGIEKLFF
TRBV7-9	TRBD1	once	TRBJ2-1	TGTGCCAGCAGCTTGCAGACAGGGCCTTCGGCCAATGAGCAGTTCTTC	CASSLQTGPSANEQFF
TRBV6-5	TRBD2	-	TRBJ2-7	TGTGCCAGCAGTTATTCTAGCGGGGGGACCTACGAGCAGTACTTC	CASSYSSGGTYEQYF
TRBV29-1	TRBD2	-	TRBJ2-5	TGCAGCGTTAAACTAGCGGGAGCCGGGAAGACCCAGTACTTC	CSVKLAGAGKTQYF
TRBV5-4	TRBD2	-	TRBJ2-7	TGTGCCAGCAGCCCGGGACTAGCTGGCGAGCAGTACTTC	CASSPGLAGEQYF